The 17 T cell receptor beta chains presented below share a single source sample, sequenced in a study of T cells after yellow fever vaccination. Each CDR3 protein is one row after TCRdb ran MiXCR on the 5' RACE reads. The profile covers 200,000 to 300,000 distinct CDR3 sequences, with 6.9% appearing a single time and 0.85% taken by the ten largest. The starting material was CD4+ T cells sorted from PBMCs, obtained 15 days after the yellow fever booster vaccination. These receptors came from a man younger than 45 who received the YFV17D yellow fever vaccine.

The gene calls are TRBV20-1 and TRBJ2-1, with 8 bases fitting TRBD2. In germline, CDR1 is DFQATT, CDR2 SNEGSKA (reference sequence). The CDR3 runs 16 residues. V was pared by 3 bases and J by 4 bases, with 11 bases of the junction left unmatched. The chain's CDR3 is CSARGYSGEIYNEQFF. For the CDR3, the DNA is TGCAGTGCTAGGGGATATAGCGGGGAGATTTACAATGAGCAGTTCTTC.

V and J are TRBV7-2 and TRBJ2-7; the D is unclear. Germline V gene lookup returns CDR1 SGHTA and CDR2 FQGNSA. The V end was cut by 6 bases, the J end by 7 bases, with 16 bases between. The CDR3 is 13 residues long. CDR3 DNA: TGTGCCAGCAGACAAAGGGTTTCTGGGGAGCAGTACTTC. It is translated as CASRQRVSGEQYF.

This clonotype was detected only a few times. The chain couples TRBV5-1 to TRBJ2-7; weak D call: TRBD2 (5 bases). Trimming took off 0 bases at V and 7 bases at J, with 17 bases between the two ends. The CDR3 covers 15 residues. Germline V gene lookup returns CDR1 SGHRS and CDR2 YFSETQ. CDR3 residues: CASSLGQLLVGEQYF. DNA of the CDR3: TGCGCCAGCAGCTTGGGGCAGCTACTAGTGGGTGAGCAGTACTTC.

This clonotype was counted at least ten times. The rearrangement links TRBV24-1 to TRBJ2-1, with 9 bases aligning to TRBD1. CDR3 length: 15 residues. J gave up 4 bases and V 5 bases, and 5 bases lay outside the gene matches. CDR1 is KGHDR, CDR2 SFDVKD, per germline. The CDR3 sequence is CATSVSGQGYNEQFF. The CDR3 nucleotides read TGTGCCACCAGTGTTTCGGGACAGGGTTACAATGAGCAGTTCTTC.

A few counts support this clonotype. This chain uses TRBV7-8 with TRBJ2-1, with 10 bases lining up with TRBD2. Germline trimming cut 3 bases from V and 10 bases from J; bases unmatched to any gene: 18. There are 18 residues in the CDR3. CDR1 and CDR2 from the germline V gene are SGHVS and FQNEAQ. The CDR3 reads CASSFGRVASGSFVEQFF. DNA for the CDR3: TGTGCCAGCAGCTTTGGTCGGGTCGCTAGCGGGAGTTTTGTAGAGCAGTTCTTC.

The chain is built from TRBV20-1 and TRBJ2-7; a possible D gene is TRBD1 (6 bases). Germline V gene lookup returns CDR1 DFQATT and CDR2 SNEGSKA (reference sequence). Deletions cut 6 bases from V and 5 bases from J, with 17 bases between. This CDR3 has 13 amino acids. The CDR3: CSARRGQVHEQYF. CDR3 bases: TGCAGTGCCCGCAGGGGTCAAGTCCACGAGCAGTACTTC.

This clonotype was recorded many times. The chain is built from TRBV18 and TRBJ1-2; unclear D gene. The CDR3 consists of 11 residues. With 3 bases removed from V and 2 bases from J, the gap between germline ends came to 1 base. Germline CDR1 and CDR2: KGHSH and LQKENI. The CDR3 loop reads CASSPNYGYTF. The CDR3, as DNA: TGTGCCAGCTCACCCAACTATGGCTACACCTTC.

J is TRBJ2-1 and V is TRBV2; possibly TRBD2 for D (6 bases). Germline loops: CDR1 SNHLY, CDR2 FYNNEI. CDR3 length: 15 amino acids. V was pared by 6 bases and J by 0 bases, with 12 bases between. The CDR3 region has the DNA TGTGCCAGCAGCAGGGACTTTAACTCCTACAATGAGCAGTTCTTC. Its protein is CASSRDFNSYNEQFF.

The chain couples TRBV6-1 to TRBJ1-1, with no clear D. The CDR3 totals 14 residues. Looked up from germline, CDR1 is MNHNS and CDR2 is SASEGT. With 0 bases removed from V and 6 bases from J, the gap between germline ends came to 11 bases. The CDR3: CASSEALSSAEAFF. The CDR3 bases are TGTGCCAGCAGTGAAGCGCTGTCCTCCGCTGAAGCTTTCTTT.

This clonotype was seen ten or more times. CDR3 protein: CASSWMDGYEQYF. The CDR3, as DNA: TGCGCCAGCAGCTGGATGGACGGCTACGAGCAGTACTTC. The chain couples TRBV5-1 to TRBJ2-7; no clear D. V lost 3 bases and J lost 3, with 10 bases in between. CDR1 and CDR2 (germline): SGHRS, YFSETQ. This CDR3 is built from 13 residues.

The chain combines TRBV6-5 with TRBJ1-1; D might be TRBD1 (5 bases). The germline V and J ends were trimmed by 2 bases and 1 base, with 11 bases remaining between them. The CDR3 totals 15 residues. The germline V gene has CDR1 MNHEY and CDR2 SVGAGI. The DNA of the CDR3 is TGTGCCAGCAGTTACCGAGGGACGGGGAACACTGAAGCTTTCTTT. It specifies CASSYRGTGNTEAFF.

The CDR3 loop is CAIRGAGNTDTQYF. The CDR3 DNA reads as TGTGCCATCCGCGGGGCGGGTAACACAGATACGCAGTATTTT. The chain carries TRBV7-8 and TRBJ2-3; a possible D gene is TRBD2 (6 bases). This CDR3 spans 14 amino acids. The germline CDR1 and CDR2 sequences are SGHVS and FQNEAQ. Between the trimmed V and J ends, which lost 10 bases and 2 bases, there was a span of 16 bases.

The chain uses TRBV15 and TRBJ2-3, with 10 bases fitting TRBD2. V dropped 0 bases and J dropped 4; count of bases not matched to a gene: 13. There are 19 residues in the CDR3. Germline V lookup: CDR1 LNHNV, CDR2 YYDKDF (reference sequence). As DNA, the CDR3 is TGTGCCACCAGCAGAGACATCTTTGCTAGCGGGAGTGAGGCAGATACGCAGTATTTT. Its translation: CATSRDIFASGSEADTQYF.

Many counts were recorded for this clonotype. The chain employs TRBV12-3 or TRBV12-4 and TRBJ2-3; D remains unclear. V lost 2 bases, J lost 2 bases, and 5 bases lay in between. The CDR3 loop spans 13 amino acids. Here the CDR3 DNA reads TGTGCCAGCAGTTTACTCCTCACAGATACGCAGTATTTT. This sequence encodes CASSLLLTDTQYF.

Concerning this clonotype itself: This may come from a read error, since a much larger clone is one base off. The CDR3 reads CASSLVAGNIQYF. As DNA, the CDR3 is TGTGCCAGCAGCTTAGTTGCGGGAAACATTCAGTACTTC. The V gene is TRBV13, the J gene TRBJ2-4; possible D gene TRBD2, 5 bases. Germline lookup yields CDR1 PRHDT and CDR2 FYEKMQ (reference sequence). The CDR3 is 13 residues long. Trimming took 1 base from V and 6 from J, leaving 7 bases between them. The entire variable domain, with the rest obtained from reference TRBV13 and TRBJ2-4, is as follows: AAGVIQSPRHLIKEKRETATLKCYPIPRHDTVYWYQQGPGQDPQFLISFYEKMQSDKGSIPDRFSAQQFSDYHSELNMSSLELGDSALYFCASSLVAGNIQYFGAGTRLSVL.

The rearrangement joins TRBV19 to TRBJ2-2; 10 nucleotides align to TRBD2. CDR3 size: 15 residues. Germline V gene data show CDR1 as LNHDA and CDR2 as SQIVND (reference sequence). The V and J ends lost 4 bases and 6 bases, in that order; junction bases with no gene match: 5. The CDR3 sequence is CASSTPGLAPGELFF. The CDR3 region has the DNA TGTGCCAGTAGTACACCGGGACTAGCGCCCGGGGAGCTGTTTTTT.

The chain uses TRBV12-3 or TRBV12-4 and TRBJ2-1; D tentatively reads TRBD1 or TRBD2 (5 bases each). This CDR3 contains 13 residues. V dropped 6 bases and J dropped 13 bases, with 19 bases sitting between them. CDR3 in DNA: TGTGCCAGCAGCCCTACAGTCCCGGGACCCCAGTTCTTC. Amino acids: CASSPTVPGPQFF.